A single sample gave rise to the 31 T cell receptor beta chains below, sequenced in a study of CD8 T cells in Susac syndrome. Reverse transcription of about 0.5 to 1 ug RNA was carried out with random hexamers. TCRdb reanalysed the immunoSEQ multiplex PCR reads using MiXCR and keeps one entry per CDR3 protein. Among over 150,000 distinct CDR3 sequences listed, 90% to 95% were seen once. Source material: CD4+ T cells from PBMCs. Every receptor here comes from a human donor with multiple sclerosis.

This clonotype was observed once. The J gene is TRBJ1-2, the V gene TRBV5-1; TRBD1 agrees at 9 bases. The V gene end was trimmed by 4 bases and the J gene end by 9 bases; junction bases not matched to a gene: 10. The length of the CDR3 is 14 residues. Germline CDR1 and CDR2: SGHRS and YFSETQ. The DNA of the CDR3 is TGCGCCAGCAGCGGGGGACAGGGCCTCCTCAGCTACACCTTC. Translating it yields CASSGGQGLLSYTF.

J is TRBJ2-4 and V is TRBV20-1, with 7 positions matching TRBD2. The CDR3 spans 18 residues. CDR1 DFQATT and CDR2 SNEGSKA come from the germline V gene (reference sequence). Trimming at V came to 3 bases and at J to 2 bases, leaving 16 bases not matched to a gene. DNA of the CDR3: TGCAGTGCTAGCGCCGTCGTGGCGGGAGTGGGGACCAAAAACATTCAGTACTTC. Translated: CSASAVVAGVGTKNIQYF.

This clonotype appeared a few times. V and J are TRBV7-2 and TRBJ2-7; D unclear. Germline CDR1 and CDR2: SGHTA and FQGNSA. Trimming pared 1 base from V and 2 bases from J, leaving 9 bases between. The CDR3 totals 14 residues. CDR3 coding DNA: TGTGCCAGCAGCTTAGGTGGGTTTCCCTACGAGCAGTACTTC. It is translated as CASSLGGFPYEQYF. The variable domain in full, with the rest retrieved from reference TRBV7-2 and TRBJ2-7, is GAGVSQSPSNKVTEKGKDVELRCDPISGHTALYWYRQSLGQGLEFLIYFQGNSAPDKSGLPSDRFSAERTGGSVSTLTIQRTQQEDSAVYLCASSLGGFPYEQYFGPGTRLTVT.

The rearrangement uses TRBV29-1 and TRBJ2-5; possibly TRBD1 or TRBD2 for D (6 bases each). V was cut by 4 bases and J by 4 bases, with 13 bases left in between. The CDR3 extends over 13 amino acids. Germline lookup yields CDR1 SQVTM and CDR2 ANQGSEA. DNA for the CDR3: TGCAGCGTTGTGGGGGGCTTGCGAGAGACCCAGTACTTC. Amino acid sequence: CSVVGGLRETQYF.

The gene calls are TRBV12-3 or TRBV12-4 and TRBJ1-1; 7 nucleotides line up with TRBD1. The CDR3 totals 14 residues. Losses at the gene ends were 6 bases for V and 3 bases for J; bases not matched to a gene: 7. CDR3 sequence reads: CASRDRDRHTEAFF. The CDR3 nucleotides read TGTGCCAGCAGAGACCGGGACAGACACACTGAAGCTTTCTTT.

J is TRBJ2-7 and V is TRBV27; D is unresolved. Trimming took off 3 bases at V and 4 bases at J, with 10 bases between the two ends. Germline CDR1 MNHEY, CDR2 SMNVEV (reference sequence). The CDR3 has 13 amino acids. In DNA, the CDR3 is TGTGCCAGCAGTTTGGCTTATGATTACGAGCAGTACTTC. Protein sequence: CASSLAYDYEQYF.

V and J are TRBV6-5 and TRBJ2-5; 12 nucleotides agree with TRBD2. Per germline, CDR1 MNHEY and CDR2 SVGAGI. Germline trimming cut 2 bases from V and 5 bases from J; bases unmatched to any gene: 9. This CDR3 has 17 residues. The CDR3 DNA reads TGTGCCAGCAGTTACCCCGCTAGCGGGGGGGTCGTGGAGACCCAGTACTTC. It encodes CASSYPASGGVVETQYF.

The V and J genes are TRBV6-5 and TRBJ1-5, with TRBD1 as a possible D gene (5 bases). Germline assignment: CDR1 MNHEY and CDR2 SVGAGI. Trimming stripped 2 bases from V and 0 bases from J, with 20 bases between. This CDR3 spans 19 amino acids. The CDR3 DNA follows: TGTGCCAGCAGTTACCCCGGGAGACAAGGGACGGATAGCAATCAGCCCCAGCATTTT. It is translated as CASSYPGRQGTDSNQPQHF.

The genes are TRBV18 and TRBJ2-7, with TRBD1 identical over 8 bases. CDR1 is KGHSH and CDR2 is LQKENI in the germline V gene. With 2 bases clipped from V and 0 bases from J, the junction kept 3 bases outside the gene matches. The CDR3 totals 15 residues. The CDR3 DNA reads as TGTGCCAGCTCACCAGGGACAGGTAGCTCCTACGAGCAGTACTTC. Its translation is CASSPGTGSSYEQYF.

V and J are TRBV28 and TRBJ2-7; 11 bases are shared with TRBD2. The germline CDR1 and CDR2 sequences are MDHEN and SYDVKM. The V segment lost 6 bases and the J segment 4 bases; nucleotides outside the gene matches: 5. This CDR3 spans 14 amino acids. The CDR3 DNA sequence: TGTGCCAGCAGGTGGGGGACTAGCGGTTACGAGCAGTACTTC. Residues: CASRWGTSGYEQYF.

The CDR3 DNA sequence: TGTGCCAGCAGCCAGGGGGTTGGCTACACCTTC. Its translation: CASSQGVGYTF. V and J are TRBV3-1 and TRBJ1-2, with TRBD1 as a possible D gene (5 bases). V was cut by 3 bases and J by 7 bases, with 6 bases left in between. The length of the CDR3 is 11 residues. From germline, CDR1 is LGHDT and CDR2 YNNKEL (reference sequence). The full variable domain, rest sourced from reference TRBV3-1 and TRBJ1-2, is DTAVSQTPKYLVTQMGNDKSIKCEQNLGHDTMYWYKQDSKKFLKIMFSYNNKELIINETVPNRFSPKSPDKAHLNLHINSLELGDSAVYFCASSQGVGYTFGSGTRLTVV.

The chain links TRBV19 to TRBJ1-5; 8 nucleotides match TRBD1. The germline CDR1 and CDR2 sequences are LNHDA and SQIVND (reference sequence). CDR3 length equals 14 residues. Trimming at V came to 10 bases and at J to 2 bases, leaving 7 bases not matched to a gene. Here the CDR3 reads CAISDRGGNQPQHF. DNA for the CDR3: TGTGCCATCTCTGACAGGGGTGGCAATCAGCCCCAGCATTTT.

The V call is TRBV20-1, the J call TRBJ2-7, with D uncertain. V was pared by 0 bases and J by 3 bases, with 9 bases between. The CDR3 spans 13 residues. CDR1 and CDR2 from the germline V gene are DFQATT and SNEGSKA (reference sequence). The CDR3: CSARDSKNYEQYF. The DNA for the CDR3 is TGCAGTGCTAGAGATAGTAAAAACTACGAGCAGTACTTC.

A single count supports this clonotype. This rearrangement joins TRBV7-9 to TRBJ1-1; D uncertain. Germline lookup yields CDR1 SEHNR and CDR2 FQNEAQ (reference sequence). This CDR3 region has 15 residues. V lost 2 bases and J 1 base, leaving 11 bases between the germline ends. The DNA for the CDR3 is TGTGCCAGCAGCTTATTTGAGGGCTGGAACACTGAAGCTTTCTTT. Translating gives CASSLFEGWNTEAFF.

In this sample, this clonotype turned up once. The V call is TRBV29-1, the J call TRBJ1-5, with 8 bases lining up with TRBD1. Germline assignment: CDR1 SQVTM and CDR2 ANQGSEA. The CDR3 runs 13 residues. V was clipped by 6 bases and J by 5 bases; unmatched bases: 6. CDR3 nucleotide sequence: TGCAGCGTAGGAGGGACAGGCGATCAGCCCCAGCATTTT. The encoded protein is CSVGGTGDQPQHF.

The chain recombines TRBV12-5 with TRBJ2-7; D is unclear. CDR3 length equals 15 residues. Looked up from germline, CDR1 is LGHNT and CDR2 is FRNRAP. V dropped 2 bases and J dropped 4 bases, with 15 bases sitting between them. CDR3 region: CASGLTPNLGYEQYF. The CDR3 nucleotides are TGTGCTAGTGGTTTGACCCCCAACCTGGGGTACGAGCAGTACTTC.

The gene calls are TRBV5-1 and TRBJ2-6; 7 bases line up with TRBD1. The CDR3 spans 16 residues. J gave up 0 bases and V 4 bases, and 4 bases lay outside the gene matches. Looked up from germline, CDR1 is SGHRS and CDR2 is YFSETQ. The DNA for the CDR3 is TGCGCCAGCAGCCGGGGACAGTACTCTGGGGCCAACGTCCTGACTTTC. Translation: CASSRGQYSGANVLTF.

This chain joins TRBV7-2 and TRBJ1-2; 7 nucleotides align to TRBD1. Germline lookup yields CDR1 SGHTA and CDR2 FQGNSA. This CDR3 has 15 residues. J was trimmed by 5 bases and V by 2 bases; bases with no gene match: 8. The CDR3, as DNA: TGTGCCAGCAGCTTAACGGGGGGACAGTTTTATGGCTACACCTTC. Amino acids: CASSLTGGQFYGYTF. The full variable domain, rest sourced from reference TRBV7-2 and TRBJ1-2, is GAGVSQSPSNKVTEKGKDVELRCDPISGHTALYWYRQSLGQGLEFLIYFQGNSAPDKSGLPSDRFSAERTGGSVSTLTIQRTQQEDSAVYLCASSLTGGQFYGYTFGSGTRLTVV.

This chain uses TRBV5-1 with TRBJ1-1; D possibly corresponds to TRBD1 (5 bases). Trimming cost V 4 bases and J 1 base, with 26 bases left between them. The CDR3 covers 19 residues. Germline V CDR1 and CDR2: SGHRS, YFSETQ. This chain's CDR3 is CASSQERGRPASRNTEAFF. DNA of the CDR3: TGCGCCAGCAGCCAAGAGAGGGGCAGGCCTGCCTCGCGGAACACTGAAGCTTTCTTT. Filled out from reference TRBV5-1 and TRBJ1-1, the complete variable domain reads KAGVTQTPRYLIKTRGQQVTLSCSPISGHRSVSWYQQTPGQGLQFLFEYFSETQRNKGNFPGRFSGRQFSNSRSEMNVSTLELGDSALYLCASSQERGRPASRNTEAFFGQGTRLTVV.

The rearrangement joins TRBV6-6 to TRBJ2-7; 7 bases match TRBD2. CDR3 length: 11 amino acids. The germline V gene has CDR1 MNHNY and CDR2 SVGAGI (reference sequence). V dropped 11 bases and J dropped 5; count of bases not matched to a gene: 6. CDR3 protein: CAHGGFDEQYF. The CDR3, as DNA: TGTGCCCACGGGGGGTTCGACGAGCAGTACTTC.

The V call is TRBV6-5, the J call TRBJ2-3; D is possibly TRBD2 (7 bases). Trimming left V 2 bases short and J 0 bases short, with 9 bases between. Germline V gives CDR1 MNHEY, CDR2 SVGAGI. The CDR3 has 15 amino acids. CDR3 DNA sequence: TGTGCCAGCAGTTACAAGGGGGGGAGCACAGATACGCAGTATTTT. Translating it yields CASSYKGGSTDTQYF.

The CDR3 region is CSARGGEGVNTGELFF. DNA for the CDR3: TGCAGTGCTAGAGGCGGGGAGGGGGTGAACACCGGGGAGCTGTTTTTT. The chain links TRBV20-1 to TRBJ2-2; a weak D match, TRBD2 (7 bases). CDR3 length: 16 residues. Looked up from germline, CDR1 is DFQATT and CDR2 is SNEGSKA (reference sequence). V was pared by 1 base and J by 1 base, with 13 bases between.

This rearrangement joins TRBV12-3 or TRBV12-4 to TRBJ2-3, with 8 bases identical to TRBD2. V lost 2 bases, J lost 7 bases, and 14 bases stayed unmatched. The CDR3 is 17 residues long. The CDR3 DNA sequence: TGTGCCAGCAGTTTATCCGGTGGTAGCGGGGAGACGAATACGCAGTATTTT. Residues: CASSLSGGSGETNTQYF.

The CDR3, as DNA: TGTGCCAGCAGCTTAGCAGACAGGGCTGAAGCTTTCTTT. It specifies CASSLADRAEAFF. The rearrangement joins TRBV7-8 to TRBJ1-1; 7 nucleotides line up with TRBD1. The germline V gene encodes CDR1 SGHVS and CDR2 FQNEAQ. The CDR3 length is 13 residues. Germline trimming cut 0 bases from V and 6 bases from J; bases unmatched to any gene: 1.

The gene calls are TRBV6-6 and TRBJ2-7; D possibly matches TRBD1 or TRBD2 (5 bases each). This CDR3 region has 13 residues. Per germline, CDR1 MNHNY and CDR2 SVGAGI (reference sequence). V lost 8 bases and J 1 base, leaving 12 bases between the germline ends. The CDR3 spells CASGDGKSYEQYF. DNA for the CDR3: TGTGCCAGCGGGGACGGCAAATCCTACGAGCAGTACTTC.

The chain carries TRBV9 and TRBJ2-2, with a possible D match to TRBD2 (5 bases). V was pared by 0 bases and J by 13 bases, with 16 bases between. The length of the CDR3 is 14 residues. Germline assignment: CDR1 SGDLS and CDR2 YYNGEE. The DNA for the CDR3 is TGTGCCAGCAGCGTAGTCGCTGTACGGGGAAGGCTGTTTTTT. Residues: CASSVVAVRGRLFF. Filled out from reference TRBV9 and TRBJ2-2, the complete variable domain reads DSGVTQTPKHLITATGQRVTLRCSPRSGDLSVYWYQQSLDQGLQFLIQYYNGEERAKGNILERFSAQQFPDLHSELNLSSLELGDSALYFCASSVVAVRGRLFFGEGSRLTVL.

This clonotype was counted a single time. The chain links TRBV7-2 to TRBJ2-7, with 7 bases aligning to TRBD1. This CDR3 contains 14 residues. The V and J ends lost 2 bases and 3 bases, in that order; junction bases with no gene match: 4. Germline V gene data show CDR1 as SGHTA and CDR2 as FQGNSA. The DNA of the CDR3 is TGTGCCAGCAGCTTACAGGGACAGCTCTACGAGCAGTACTTC. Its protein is CASSLQGQLYEQYF.

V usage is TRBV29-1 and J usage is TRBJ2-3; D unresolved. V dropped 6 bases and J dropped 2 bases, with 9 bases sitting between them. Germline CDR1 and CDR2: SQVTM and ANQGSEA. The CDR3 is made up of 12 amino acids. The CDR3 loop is CSVTEVTDTQYF. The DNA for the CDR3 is TGCAGCGTCACGGAAGTCACAGATACGCAGTATTTT.

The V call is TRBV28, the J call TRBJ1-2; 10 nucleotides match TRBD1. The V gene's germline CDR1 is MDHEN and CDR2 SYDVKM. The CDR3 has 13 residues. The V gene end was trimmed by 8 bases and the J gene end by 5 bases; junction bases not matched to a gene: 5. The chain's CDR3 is CASLTGGAYGYTF. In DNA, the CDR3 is TGTGCCAGCCTGACAGGGGGCGCATATGGCTACACCTTC.

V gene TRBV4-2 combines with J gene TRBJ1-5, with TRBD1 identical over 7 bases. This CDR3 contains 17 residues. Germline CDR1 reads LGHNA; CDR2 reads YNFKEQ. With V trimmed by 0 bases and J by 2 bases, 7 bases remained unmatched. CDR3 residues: CASSQDGTAVGNQPQHF. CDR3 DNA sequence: TGTGCCAGCAGCCAAGATGGGACAGCTGTCGGCAATCAGCCCCAGCATTTT.

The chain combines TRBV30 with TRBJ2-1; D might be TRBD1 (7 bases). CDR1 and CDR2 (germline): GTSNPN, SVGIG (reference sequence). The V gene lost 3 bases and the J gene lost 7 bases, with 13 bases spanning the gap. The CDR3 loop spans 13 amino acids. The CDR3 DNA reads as TGTGCCTGGAGAATAGCAGGGGGGAATGAGCAGTTCTTC. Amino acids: CAWRIAGGNEQFF.